This TCR beta chain was captured by sequencing in a study of patients and donors after allogeneic stem cell transplantation. TCRdb independently ran MiXCR on the RT-PCR reads; one entry per CDR3 protein. The data contain 20,000 to 30,000 distinct CDR3 sequences, 7.5% to 9% of them singletons. This CDR3 contains 12 residues. Germline V gives CDR1 SGHNT, CDR2 YENEEA. V lost 0 bases to trimming and J lost 9 bases; unmatched junction nucleotides: 1. The chain is built from TRBV11-3 and TRBJ2-5, with 7 bases identical to TRBD2. The sequence was obtained from a human donor who was either an allogeneic HSCT recipient or a stem cell or donor lymphocyte infusion donor (not recorded which). It is not recorded whose cells these are; they may come from a transplant donor. Sequences were obtained from blood, either unsorted or a sorted T cell fraction (not recorded which). The CDR3 nucleotides are TGTGCCAGCAGCTTAGAACGGGGGGCCCAGTACTTC. Translation: CASSLERGAQYF.